This T cell receptor (beta chain) is from a study of shared clonotypes between healthy human individuals. Assay used: immunoSEQ multiplex PCR; TCRdb lists only in-frame clones, some missing. The profile shows some 1,100,000 clones, more than 75% of them singletons. Germline-derived CDR1 and CDR2 are SGHRS and YFSETQ. There are 15 residues in the CDR3. V shed 3 bases and J shed 9 bases, with 21 bases lying between them. Whole-study results and caveats: Represented genetic and exposure-history diversity was restricted by having few donors.

About this clone itself: The target antigen is unknown.

The TCR originated in a man younger than 30 in good health. Some clones in this sample may be carry-over from other donors' samples. The specimen sequenced was memory CD4+ T cells from PBMCs. The subset denotes: CD45RA-negative fraction. J is TRBJ2-5 and V is TRBV5-1; D not resolved. CDR3 in amino acids: CASSWAAGGSVSQYF. Written as DNA, the CDR3 is TGCGCCAGCAGCTGGGCCGCTGGCGGCTCAGTTTCCCAGTACTTC.